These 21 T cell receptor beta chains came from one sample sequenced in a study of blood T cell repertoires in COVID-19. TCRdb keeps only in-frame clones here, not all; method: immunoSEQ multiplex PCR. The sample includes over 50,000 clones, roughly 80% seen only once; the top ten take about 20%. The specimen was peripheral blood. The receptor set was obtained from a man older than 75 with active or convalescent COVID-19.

CDR3 loop: CAIWAGEAGELFF. CDR3 nucleotides: TGTGCCATCTGGGCTGGGGAGGCCGGGGAGCTGTTTTTT. This chain uses TRBV19 with TRBJ2-2; weak D call: TRBD2 (6 bases). There are 13 residues in the CDR3. Trimming took off 10 bases at V and 6 bases at J, with 15 bases between the two ends. CDR1 is LNHDA and CDR2 is SQIVND in the germline V gene (reference sequence).

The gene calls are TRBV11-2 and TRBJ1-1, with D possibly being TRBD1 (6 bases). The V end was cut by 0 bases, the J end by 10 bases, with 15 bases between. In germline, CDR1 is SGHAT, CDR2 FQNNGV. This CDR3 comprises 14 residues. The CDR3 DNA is TGTGCCAGCAGCTTAGATCGACAGGTCTTCGGAGCTTTCTTT. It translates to CASSLDRQVFGAFF.

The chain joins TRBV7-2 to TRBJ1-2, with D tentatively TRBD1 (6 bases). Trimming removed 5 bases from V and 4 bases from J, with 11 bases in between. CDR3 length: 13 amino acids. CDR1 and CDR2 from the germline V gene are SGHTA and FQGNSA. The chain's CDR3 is CASSTGNVYGYTF. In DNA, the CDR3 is TGTGCCAGCAGCACAGGGAATGTCTATGGCTACACCTTC.

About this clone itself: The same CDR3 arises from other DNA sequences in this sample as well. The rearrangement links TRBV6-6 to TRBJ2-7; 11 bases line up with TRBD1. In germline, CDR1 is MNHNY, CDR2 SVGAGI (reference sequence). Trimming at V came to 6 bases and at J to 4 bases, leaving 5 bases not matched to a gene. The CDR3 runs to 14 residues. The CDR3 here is CASRLGQGGYEQYF. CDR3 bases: TGTGCCAGCAGACTGGGACAGGGGGGATACGAGCAGTACTTC.

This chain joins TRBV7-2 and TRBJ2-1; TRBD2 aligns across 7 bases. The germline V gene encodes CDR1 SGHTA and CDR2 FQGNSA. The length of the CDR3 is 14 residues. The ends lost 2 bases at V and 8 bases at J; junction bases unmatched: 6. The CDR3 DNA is TGTGCCAGCAGCTTACGCGGGAGCCCCCATGAGCAGTTCTTC. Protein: CASSLRGSPHEQFF.

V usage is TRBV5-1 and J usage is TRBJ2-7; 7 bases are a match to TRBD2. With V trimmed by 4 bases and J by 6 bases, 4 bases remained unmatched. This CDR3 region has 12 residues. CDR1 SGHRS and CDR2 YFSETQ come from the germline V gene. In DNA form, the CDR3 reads TGCGCCAGCAGCCCGGGACTACCCGAGCAGTACTTC. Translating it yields CASSPGLPEQYF. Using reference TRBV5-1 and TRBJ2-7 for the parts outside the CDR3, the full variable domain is KAGVTQTPRYLIKTRGQQVTLSCSPISGHRSVSWYQQTPGQGLQFLFEYFSETQRNKGNFPGRFSGRQFSNSRSEMNVSTLELGDSALYLCASSPGLPEQYFGPGTRLTVT.

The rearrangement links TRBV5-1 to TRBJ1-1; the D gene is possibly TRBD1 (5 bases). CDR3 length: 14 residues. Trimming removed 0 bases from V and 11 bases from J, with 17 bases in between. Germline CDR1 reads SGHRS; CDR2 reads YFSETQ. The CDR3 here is CASSLAEVGARAFF. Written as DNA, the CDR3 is TGCGCCAGCAGCTTGGCCGAGGTAGGGGCGCGGGCTTTCTTT.

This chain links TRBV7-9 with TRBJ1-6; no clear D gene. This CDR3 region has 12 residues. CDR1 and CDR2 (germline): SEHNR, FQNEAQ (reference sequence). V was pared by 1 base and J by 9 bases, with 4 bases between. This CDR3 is CASSLDGSPLHF. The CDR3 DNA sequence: TGTGCCAGCAGCTTAGACGGTTCACCCCTCCACTTT.

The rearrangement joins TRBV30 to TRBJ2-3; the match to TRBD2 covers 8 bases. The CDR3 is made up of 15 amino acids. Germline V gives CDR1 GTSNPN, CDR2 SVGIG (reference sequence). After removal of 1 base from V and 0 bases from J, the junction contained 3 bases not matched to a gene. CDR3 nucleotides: TGTGCCTGGAGTGAGCTAGCGGGCAGCACAGATACGCAGTATTTT. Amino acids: CAWSELAGSTDTQYF. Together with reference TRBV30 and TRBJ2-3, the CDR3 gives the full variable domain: SQTIHQWPATLVQPVGSPLSLECTVEGTSNPNLYWYRQAAGRGLQLLFYSVGIGQISSEVPQNLSASRPQDRQFILSSKKLLLSDSGFYLCAWSELAGSTDTQYFGPGTRLTVL.

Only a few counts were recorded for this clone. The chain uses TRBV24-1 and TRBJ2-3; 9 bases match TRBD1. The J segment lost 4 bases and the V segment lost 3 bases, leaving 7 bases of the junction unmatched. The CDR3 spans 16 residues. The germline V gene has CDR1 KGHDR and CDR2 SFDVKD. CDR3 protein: CATSDPGTGYADTQYF. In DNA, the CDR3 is TGTGCCACCAGTGATCCCGGGACAGGGTACGCAGATACGCAGTATTTT.

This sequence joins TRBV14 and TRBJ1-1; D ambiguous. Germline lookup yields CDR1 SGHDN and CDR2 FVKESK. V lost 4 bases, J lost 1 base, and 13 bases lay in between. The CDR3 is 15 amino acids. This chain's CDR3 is CASSPSPGGNTEAFF. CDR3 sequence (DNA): TGTGCCAGCAGCCCAAGTCCGGGAGGGAACACTGAAGCTTTCTTT.

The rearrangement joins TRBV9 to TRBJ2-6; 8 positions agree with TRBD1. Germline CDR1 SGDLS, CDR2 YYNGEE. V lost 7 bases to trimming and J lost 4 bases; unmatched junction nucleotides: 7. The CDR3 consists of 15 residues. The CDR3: CASAQGAGGANVLTF. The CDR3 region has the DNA TGTGCCAGCGCTCAGGGGGCGGGCGGGGCCAACGTCCTGACTTTC.

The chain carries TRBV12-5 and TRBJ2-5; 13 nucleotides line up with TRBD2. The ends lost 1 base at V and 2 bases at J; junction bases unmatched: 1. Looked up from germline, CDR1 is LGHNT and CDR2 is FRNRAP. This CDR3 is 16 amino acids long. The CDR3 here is CASGLGTSGGQETQYF. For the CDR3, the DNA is TGTGCTAGTGGTTTGGGGACTAGCGGGGGACAAGAGACCCAGTACTTC.

This CDR3 reads CASSQEGARNTGELFF. CDR3 sequence (DNA): TGCGCCAGCAGCCAAGAGGGGGCGAGAAACACCGGGGAGCTGTTTTTT. The chain has TRBV4-1 and TRBJ2-2, with D perhaps TRBD1 (6 bases). Germline values: CDR1 MGHRA, CDR2 YSYEKL. CDR3 length: 16 amino acids. Trimming stripped 0 bases from V and 2 bases from J, with 10 bases between.

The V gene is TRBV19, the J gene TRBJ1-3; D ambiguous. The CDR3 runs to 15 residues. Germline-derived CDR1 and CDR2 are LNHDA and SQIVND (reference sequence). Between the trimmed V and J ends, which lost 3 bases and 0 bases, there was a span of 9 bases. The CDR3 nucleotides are TGTGCCAGTAGTATCGGAGGAAACTCTGGAAACACCATATATTTT. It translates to CASSIGGNSGNTIYF.

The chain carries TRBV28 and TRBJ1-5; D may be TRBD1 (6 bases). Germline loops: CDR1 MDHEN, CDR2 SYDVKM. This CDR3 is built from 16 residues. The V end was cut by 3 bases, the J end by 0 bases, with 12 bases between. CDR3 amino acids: CASSFRQGYSNQPQHF. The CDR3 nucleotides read TGTGCCAGCAGTTTTAGGCAGGGGTATAGCAATCAGCCCCAGCATTTT.

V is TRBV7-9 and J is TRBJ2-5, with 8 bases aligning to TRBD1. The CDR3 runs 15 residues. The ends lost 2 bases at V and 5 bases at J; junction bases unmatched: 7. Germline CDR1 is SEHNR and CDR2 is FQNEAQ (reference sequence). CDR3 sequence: CASSLRQGAVETQYF. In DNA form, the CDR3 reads TGTGCCAGCAGCTTACGTCAGGGGGCGGTGGAGACCCAGTACTTC. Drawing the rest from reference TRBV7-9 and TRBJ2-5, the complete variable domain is DTGVSQNPRHKITKRGQNVTFRCDPISEHNRLYWYRQTLGQGPEFLTYFQNEAQLEKSRLLSDRFSAERPKGSFSTLEIQRTEQGDSAMYLCASSLRQGAVETQYFGPGTRLLVL.

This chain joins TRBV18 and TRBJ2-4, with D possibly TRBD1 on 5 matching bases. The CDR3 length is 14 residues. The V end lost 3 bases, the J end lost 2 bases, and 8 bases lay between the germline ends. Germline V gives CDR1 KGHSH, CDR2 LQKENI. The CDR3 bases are TGTGCCAGCTCACCCCAGGGTACCAAAAACATTCAGTACTTC. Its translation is CASSPQGTKNIQYF.

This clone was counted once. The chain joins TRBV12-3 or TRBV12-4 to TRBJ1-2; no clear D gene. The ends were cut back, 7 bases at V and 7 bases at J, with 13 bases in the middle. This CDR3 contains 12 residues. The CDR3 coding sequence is TGTGCCAGCACTTTTACGGAGTCTGGCTACACCTTC. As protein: CASTFTESGYTF.

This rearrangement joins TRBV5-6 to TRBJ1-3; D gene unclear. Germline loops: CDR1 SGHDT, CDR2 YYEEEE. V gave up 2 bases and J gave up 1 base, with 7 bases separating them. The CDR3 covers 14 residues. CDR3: CASSFSGSGNTIYF. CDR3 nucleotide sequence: TGTGCCAGCAGCTTCTCGGGATCTGGAAACACCATATATTTT.

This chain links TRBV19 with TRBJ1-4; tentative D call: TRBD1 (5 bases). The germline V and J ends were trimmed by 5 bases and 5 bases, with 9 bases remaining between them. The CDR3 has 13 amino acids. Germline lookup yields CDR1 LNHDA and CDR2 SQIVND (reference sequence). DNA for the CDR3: TGTGCCAGTAGTGTAGGGGCGAATGAAAAACTGTTTTTT. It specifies CASSVGANEKLFF.